Below, 23 T cell receptor beta chains from the same sample are listed, as sequenced in a study of OX40 agonist ivuxolimab in advanced cancers. The data were produced by immunoSEQ multiplex PCR, yet TCRdb's version contains in-frame clones alone and is incomplete. Of under 200,000 clones listed, approximately 94% are singletons. Material: CD4+ or CD8+ T cells sorted from blood, obtained in a trial of the OX40 agonist ivuxolimab. Receptors were obtained from an adult with an advanced solid tumor such as melanoma, head and neck, liver or kidney cancer.

The chain links TRBV18 to TRBJ1-2, with a weak D call TRBD1 (5 bases). The CDR3 runs 19 residues. From germline, CDR1 is KGHSH and CDR2 LQKENI. Trimming stripped 3 bases from V and 3 bases from J, with 26 bases between. CDR3 region: CASSPPNGASKPSDYGYTF. DNA for the CDR3: TGTGCCAGCTCACCGCCCAATGGGGCATCTAAGCCGAGTGACTATGGCTACACCTTC.

The rearrangement uses TRBV19 and TRBJ1-1; no reliable D call. CDR3 length: 14 amino acids. V lost 3 bases to trimming and J lost 1 base, with 9 bases between them. Germline CDR1 reads LNHDA; CDR2 reads SQIVND (reference sequence). CDR3 sequence: CASSIMKGNTEAFF. The CDR3 bases are TGTGCCAGTAGTATCATGAAGGGGAACACTGAAGCTTTCTTT.

The chain is built from TRBV5-4 and TRBJ1-2; D is unclear. Germline CDR1 is SGHNT and CDR2 is YYREEE (reference sequence). The V gene lost 5 bases and the J gene lost 2 bases, with 7 bases spanning the gap. The CDR3 spans 12 residues. The CDR3 region is CASSDTNYGYTF. In DNA, the CDR3 is TGTGCCAGCAGTGACACCAACTATGGCTACACCTTC.

A word on this clone: One junction end does not reproduce the germline sequence, and a read error may be involved. This chain uses TRBV5-4 with TRBJ1-3; a weak D match, TRBD1 (5 bases). Per germline, CDR1 SGHNT and CDR2 YYREEE (reference sequence). The CDR3 totals 15 residues. The CDR3 region is CASSRDPGTGNTIYF. The CDR3 region has the DNA TGTGCCAGCAGCCGCGACCCGGGGACTGGGAACACCATATATTTT.

For this clone: Germline and junction disagree at one end, which may indicate a read error. V gene TRBV7-7 combines with J gene TRBJ1-4; a weak D match, TRBD1 (5 bases). The CDR3 spans 15 residues. Looked up from germline, CDR1 is SSHAT and CDR2 is FNYEAQ (reference sequence). CDR3 DNA: TGTGCTAGCAGCCGTCGTCAGGGTTCTAATGAAAAACTGTTTTTT. Its protein is CASSRRQGSNEKLFF.

V gene TRBV19 combines with J gene TRBJ2-7; D may be TRBD1 or TRBD2 (5 bases each). The V gene lost 3 bases and the J gene lost 0 bases, with 12 bases spanning the gap. The CDR3 runs 15 residues. Germline lookup yields CDR1 LNHDA and CDR2 SQIVND (reference sequence). CDR3 nucleotide sequence: TGTGCCAGTAGTATCATCGGGGCGAGCTCCTACGAGCAGTACTTC. Its protein product is CASSIIGASSYEQYF. The full variable domain, its missing parts supplied by reference TRBV19 and TRBJ2-7, is DGGITQSPKYLFRKEGQNVTLSCEQNLNHDAMYWYRQDPGQGLRLIYYSQIVNDFQKGDIAEGYSVSREKKESFPLTVTSAQKNPTAFYLCASSIIGASSYEQYFGPGTRLTVT.

The sample holds a few counts of this clone. This sequence joins TRBV30 and TRBJ1-4; D is uncertain. V was clipped by 0 bases and J by 5 bases, with 10 bases between them. CDR3 size: 14 residues. Germline V gene sequence: CDR1 GTSNPN, CDR2 SVGIG (reference sequence). The CDR3 DNA is TGTGCCTGGAGTGTAAGACTGGGGAATGAAAAACTGTTTTTT. Amino acid sequence: CAWSVRLGNEKLFF.

This chain links TRBV2 with TRBJ2-5; 7 bases line up with TRBD2. CDR1 and CDR2 (germline): SNHLY, FYNNEI. Trimming removed 2 bases from V and 4 bases from J; junction bases left unmatched: 10. The CDR3 totals 16 residues. CDR3 sequence (DNA): TGTGCCAGCAGTGAAAGGCGGCAGGGAGGGACAGAGACCCAGTACTTC. Amino acids: CASSERRQGGTETQYF.

V and J are TRBV7-2 and TRBJ1-1; D possibly corresponds to TRBD1 (5 bases). Germline V gives CDR1 SGHTA, CDR2 FQGNSA. Trimming removed 6 bases from V and 4 bases from J, with 15 bases in between. The CDR3 spans 14 residues. The CDR3, as DNA: TGTGCCAGCAGGTGGAGACAGAACCCCACTGAAGCTTTCTTT. Translating gives CASRWRQNPTEAFF.

V and J are TRBV6-5 and TRBJ2-7, with 9 bases lining up with TRBD1. V dropped 0 bases and J dropped 3; count of bases not matched to a gene: 3. CDR3 length equals 15 residues. Germline values: CDR1 MNHEY, CDR2 SVGAGI. The CDR3 spells CASSYSGQGRYEQYF. CDR3 nucleotides: TGTGCCAGCAGTTACTCGGGACAGGGTCGCTACGAGCAGTACTTC.

This clone appeared once. The rearrangement links TRBV6-5 to TRBJ1-1, with D hard to call. The CDR3 has 13 residues. V dropped 6 bases and J dropped 1 base, with 9 bases sitting between them. Germline V gene data show CDR1 as MNHEY and CDR2 as SVGAGI. CDR3 in DNA: TGTGCCAGCAGGGAGCGCACGAACACTGAAGCTTTCTTT. Its protein is CASRERTNTEAFF.

The chain has TRBV6-5 and TRBJ1-6; D remains ambiguous. With 6 bases removed from V and 8 bases from J, the gap between germline ends came to 8 bases. The CDR3 is 12 amino acids. Germline CDR1 reads MNHEY; CDR2 reads SVGAGI. The CDR3 nucleotides are TGTGCCAGCAGCCCAATGGATTCACCCCTCCACTTT. This codes for CASSPMDSPLHF.

The chain carries TRBV7-8 and TRBJ1-2; a possible D gene is TRBD1 (5 bases). The CDR3 is 15 residues long. V lost 0 bases to trimming and J lost 4 bases, with 12 bases between them. Germline loops: CDR1 SGHVS, CDR2 FQNEAQ. The DNA for the CDR3 is TGTGCCAGCAGCTTAGCAATCCAGGGTGGCTATGGCTACACCTTC. This sequence encodes CASSLAIQGGYGYTF.

This clone came up once. This chain links TRBV6-6 with TRBJ1-1, with a possible D match to TRBD1 (6 bases). Trimming took 6 bases from V and 6 from J, leaving 14 bases between them. CDR1 and CDR2 (germline): MNHNY, SVGAGI (reference sequence). The CDR3 is made up of 13 amino acids. The CDR3 region has the DNA TGTGCCAGCAGAGCTCAGGGGAGTCCTGAAGCTTTCTTT. Translating it yields CASRAQGSPEAFF.

The V gene is TRBV5-6, the J gene TRBJ1-2; 9 bases match TRBD1. Germline V gene data show CDR1 as SGHDT and CDR2 as YYEEEE. After removal of 5 bases from V and 7 bases from J, the junction contained 9 bases not matched to a gene. This CDR3 has 14 residues. This CDR3 reads CASSPRDRVPGYTF. The CDR3 region has the DNA TGTGCCAGCAGTCCCCGGGACAGGGTCCCTGGCTACACCTTC.

J is TRBJ2-5 and V is TRBV19; 8 bases are shared with TRBD1. The germline CDR1 and CDR2 sequences are LNHDA and SQIVND (reference sequence). The CDR3 is 15 amino acids. Trimming took 6 bases from V and 3 from J; bases not matched to a gene: 9. The CDR3 region is CASSQDRVREETQYF. The CDR3, as DNA: TGTGCCAGTAGCCAGGACAGGGTGCGGGAAGAGACCCAGTACTTC. Filled out from reference TRBV19 and TRBJ2-5, the complete variable domain reads DGGITQSPKYLFRKEGQNVTLSCEQNLNHDAMYWYRQDPGQGLRLIYYSQIVNDFQKGDIAEGYSVSREKKESFPLTVTSAQKNPTAFYLCASSQDRVREETQYFGPGTRLLVL.

Notes on this clone: Other DNA variants within this sample encode the same CDR3. This chain links TRBV28 with TRBJ1-1, with D unclear. CDR3 length: 13 residues. Germline V gene sequence: CDR1 MDHEN, CDR2 SYDVKM. V lost 5 bases and J lost 0, with 7 bases in between. CDR3 bases: TGTGCCAGCAGTCCAGTTTTGAACACTGAAGCTTTCTTT. Amino acids: CASSPVLNTEAFF. The full variable domain, rest sourced from reference TRBV28 and TRBJ1-1, is DVKVTQSSRYLVKRTGEKVFLECVQDMDHENMFWYRQDPGLGLRLIYFSYDVKMKEKGDIPEGYSVSREKKERFSLILESASTNQTSMYLCASSPVLNTEAFFGQGTRLTVV.

The chain is built from TRBV19 and TRBJ1-2, with a tentative D call TRBD1 (5 bases). This CDR3 has 14 residues. CDR1 and CDR2 (germline): LNHDA, SQIVND (reference sequence). V gave up 7 bases and J gave up 8 bases, with 20 bases separating them. This CDR3 is CASKPAGTYRGYTF. The CDR3 nucleotides read TGTGCCAGTAAACCTGCCGGGACCTACAGGGGCTACACCTTC.

The V gene is TRBV10-3, the J gene TRBJ1-1, with 9 bases matching TRBD1. Trimming took 4 bases from V and 0 from J; bases not matched to a gene: 3. Germline-derived CDR1 and CDR2 are ENHRY and SYGVKD. The CDR3 extends over 15 amino acids. This chain's CDR3 is CAISGGTGMNTEAFF. The CDR3 DNA reads as TGTGCCATCAGTGGTGGGACAGGGATGAACACTGAAGCTTTCTTT.

The CDR3 protein is CASSPGGSGNTIYF. CDR3 nucleotide sequence: TGCGCCAGCAGCCCCGGGGGCTCTGGAAACACCATATATTTT. The gene calls are TRBV4-1 and TRBJ1-3; weak D call: TRBD1 (5 bases). The ends were cut back, 4 bases at V and 0 bases at J, with 7 bases in the middle. This CDR3 spans 14 amino acids. CDR1 and CDR2 from the germline V gene are MGHRA and YSYEKL.

The V gene is TRBV15, the J gene TRBJ2-7; tentatively, D is TRBD1 (6 bases). The germline V and J ends were trimmed by 1 base and 1 base, with 14 bases remaining between them. CDR1 is LNHNV and CDR2 is YYDKDF in the germline V gene (reference sequence). This CDR3 is built from 16 residues. CDR3 sequence: CATSRGPTGGSYEQYF. The CDR3 nucleotides read TGTGCCACCAGCAGAGGACCGACAGGAGGTTCCTACGAGCAGTACTTC.

The chain combines TRBV5-1 with TRBJ2-7, with D hard to call. CDR3 size: 12 residues. CDR1 and CDR2 (germline): SGHRS, YFSETQ. The V and J ends lost 4 bases and 6 bases respectively, with 11 bases between them. In DNA, the CDR3 is TGCGCCAGCAGCGACCACCCGGGCGAGCAGTACTTC. Its protein product is CASSDHPGEQYF. Full variable domain (remainder filled in from reference TRBV5-1 and TRBJ2-7): KAGVTQTPRYLIKTRGQQVTLSCSPISGHRSVSWYQQTPGQGLQFLFEYFSETQRNKGNFPGRFSGRQFSNSRSEMNVSTLELGDSALYLCASSDHPGEQYFGPGTRLTVT.

V is TRBV7-2 and J is TRBJ1-2, with D possibly matching TRBD1 (5 bases). V was pared by 5 bases and J by 5 bases, with 21 bases between. This CDR3 is built from 16 residues. Germline CDR1 and CDR2: SGHTA and FQGNSA. This chain's CDR3 is CASSPGGRGYEYGYTF. Written as DNA, the CDR3 is TGTGCCAGCAGCCCCGGGGGTAGAGGGTACGAGTATGGCTACACCTTC. Complete variable domain (other parts from reference TRBV7-2 and TRBJ1-2): GAGVSQSPSNKVTEKGKDVELRCDPISGHTALYWYRQSLGQGLEFLIYFQGNSAPDKSGLPSDRFSAERTGGSVSTLTIQRTQQEDSAVYLCASSPGGRGYEYGYTFGSGTRLTVV.